This T cell receptor (beta chain) was recorded in a study of blood T cell repertoires in COVID-19. V was clipped by 5 bases and J by 4 bases, with 16 bases between them. The CDR3 contains 15 residues. Germline loops: CDR1 SGHDN, CDR2 FVKESK. The method was immunoSEQ multiplex PCR; TCRdb's version includes in-frame clones alone and lacks a portion of them. The sample records 70,000 to 80,000 clones, about 90% being singletons. The source material was peripheral blood. This TCR was sampled from a human donor in a cohort sampled during active COVID-19. The chain has TRBV14 and TRBJ2-3; D possibly corresponds to TRBD2 (6 bases). The CDR3 sequence is CASSLTSFLADTQYF. As DNA, the CDR3 is TGTGCCAGCAGCTTGACTAGTTTCTTGGCAGATACGCAGTATTTT.